This TCR beta chain came from a study of cytomegalovirus exposure and HLA in healthy donors. Study conclusions and caveats: Of the V segments, some could not be distinguished, including TRBV6-2 and TRBV6-3, and were excluded.

Primers included in the PCR were 60 Vbeta and 13 Jbeta primers. The repertoire was sequenced with immunoSEQ multiplex PCR; TCRdb's copy has only in-frame clones and lacks some. The table has about 110,000 clones, roughly 76% seen once; the top ten hold about 6.9%. With respect to this clone: Its antigen is as yet unknown.

CDR3 length: 16 residues. With 0 bases clipped from V and 1 base from J, the junction kept 2 bases outside the gene matches. Germline CDR1 MGHRA, CDR2 YSYEKL. The receptor was derived from a man aged 25 to 40 in good health and CMV-seropositive. Sequenced: PBMCs. The chain couples TRBV4-1 to TRBJ1-3; 8 bases are a match to TRBD1. The CDR3 is CASSQERTGSGNTIYF. CDR3 nucleotides: TGCGCCAGCAGCCAAGAACGGACAGGGTCTGGAAACACCATATATTTT.